Following are 32 T cell receptor beta chains from one sample sequenced in a study of CXCR3-negative and CXCR3-positive naive CD8 T cells (dated by TCRdb to between 2018 and 2020). This sample was sequenced with a NextSeq 550. The Human TCR Profiling Kit (MiLaboratory) was used to make UMI-labeled 5' RACE TRB cDNA libraries. The reads went through TCRdb reprocessing, and each CDR3 protein sequence gets one entry with no DNA. The sample table on file contains tens of thousands of distinct CDR3 sequences. The ten largest clones capture under 0.95% of the sample. The paper's findings and limits, for the study overall: Compared with CXCR3-negative naive cells, CXCR3-positive naive cells had TRB CDR3s with higher hydrophobicity (lower Kidera factor 4), lower energy, and higher strength and volume indices.

Their antigen targets remain unknown. Input material: naive CXCR3+ CD8+ T cells from blood. The cell subset or site label for this specimen denotes: CD45RO-CCR7+CD27+CD95- naive CD8+ T cells expressing CXCR3 (TNR3+). These receptors were collected from a human donor in good health. Some clones in this sample may be carry-over from other donors' samples.

The gene calls are TRBV4-3 and TRBJ1-6. Germline V gives CDR1 LGHNA, CDR2 YSLEER. This CDR3 spans 18 amino acids. CDR3 region: CASSQGSAFEDTISPLHF.

The CDR3 loop reads CASSYRMGLPGQHF. The genes are TRBV28 and TRBJ1-5. Germline values: CDR1 MDHEN, CDR2 SYDVKM. The CDR3 runs 14 residues.

The V call is TRBV15, the J call TRBJ2-7; absent DNA, TCRdb's TRBD1 call cannot be checked. This CDR3 region has 15 residues. The germline CDR1 and CDR2 sequences are LNHNV and YYDKDF (reference sequence). The CDR3 region is CATSRPDRPAYEQYF.

The chain carries TRBV4-1 and TRBJ2-1; without DNA, the TCRdb call of TRBD2 cannot be checked. Germline assignment: CDR1 MGHRA and CDR2 YSYEKL. CDR3 size: 16 residues. CDR3 loop: CASSQASGFLGSEQFF.

This chain uses TRBV15 with TRBJ2-2; TCRdb gives TRBD1 as the D gene, but with no DNA this cannot be confirmed. The CDR3 is 15 amino acids. Germline values: CDR1 LNHNV, CDR2 YYDKDF (reference sequence). The CDR3 loop is CATSPRRQAQGELFF.

The V call is TRBV18, the J call TRBJ2-1; the D call from TCRdb, TRBD1, cannot be confirmed without DNA. Looked up from germline, CDR1 is KGHSH and CDR2 is LQKENI. The CDR3 covers 15 residues. The CDR3 sequence: CASPPPGISYNEQFF.

The V and J genes are TRBV6-5 and TRBJ2-7; TCRdb lists TRBD1, though no DNA is available to test this call. The CDR3 is made up of 14 amino acids. Germline CDR1 MNHEY, CDR2 SVGAGI. The CDR3 loop is CASSYIGGANEQYF.

The CDR3 loop is CASSFRLAGGTGELFF. The rearrangement uses TRBV28 and TRBJ2-2; TCRdb's assignment of TRBD2 cannot be checked, as there is no DNA. CDR3 length: 16 residues. Germline V CDR1 and CDR2: MDHEN, SYDVKM.

This chain connects TRBV7-2 to TRBJ2-1; the D gene TCRdb calls, TRBD2, cannot be checked with no DNA. This CDR3 is 14 amino acids long. CDR1 is SGHTA, CDR2 FQGNSA, per germline. CDR3 amino acids: CASSHVGLANEQFF.

The rearrangement uses TRBV4-3 and TRBJ2-4; TCRdb's assignment of TRBD2 cannot be checked, as there is no DNA. Germline V CDR1 and CDR2: LGHNA, YSLEER. The CDR3 loop spans 13 amino acids. Here the CDR3 reads CASSQDLRRGRYF.

V usage is TRBV7-9 and J usage is TRBJ2-7; TCRdb lists TRBD1, though no DNA is available to test this call. Per germline, CDR1 SEHNR and CDR2 FQNEAQ (reference sequence). The CDR3 totals 14 residues. The CDR3: CASSLRTGWHEQYF.

The V gene is TRBV6-2 or TRBV6-3, the J gene TRBJ2-1; TCRdb's D call of TRBD1 is untestable without DNA. The germline V gene encodes CDR1 MNHEY and CDR2 SVGEGT. This CDR3 region has 13 residues. The CDR3 sequence is CASSYTGGGEQFF.

This chain joins TRBV15 and TRBJ2-7. This CDR3 region has 14 residues. Germline lookup yields CDR1 LNHNV and CDR2 YYDKDF (reference sequence). The CDR3 sequence: CATSRVARSYEQYF.

J is TRBJ1-1 and V is TRBV18. Germline assignment: CDR1 KGHSH and CDR2 LQKENI. The CDR3 covers 15 residues. CDR3: CASSPPVELNTEAFF.

This chain links TRBV7-2 with TRBJ2-5; TCRdb outputs TRBD2, but without DNA this stays unchecked. The CDR3 totals 17 residues. Looked up from germline, CDR1 is SGHTA and CDR2 is FQGNSA. CDR3 amino acids: CASSLGMVETRKETQYF.

V usage is TRBV24-1 and J usage is TRBJ2-1. Per germline, CDR1 KGHDR and CDR2 SFDVKD. The CDR3 has 11 residues. The CDR3: CATSDSYEQFF.

The chain has TRBV28 and TRBJ2-4; the D call from TCRdb, TRBD1, cannot be confirmed without DNA. Germline V gene lookup returns CDR1 MDHEN and CDR2 SYDVKM. The CDR3 sequence is 18 residues long. CDR3 amino acids: CASSLSGRTLLAKNIQYF.

V and J are TRBV27 and TRBJ2-1; TCRdb indicates TRBD1, and absent DNA this call remains unverified. The CDR3 contains 16 residues. Germline values: CDR1 MNHEY, CDR2 SMNVEV (reference sequence). This chain's CDR3 is CASSLSDQPLYNEQFF.

V gene TRBV7-9 combines with J gene TRBJ1-2. The CDR3 has 12 residues. Germline V gene lookup returns CDR1 SEHNR and CDR2 FQNEAQ (reference sequence). The CDR3 spells CASSFPMGGYTF.

The chain has TRBV5-1 and TRBJ2-7; TCRdb reports TRBD2, a call that lacks DNA to check it against. CDR3 size: 16 residues. CDR1 and CDR2 (germline): SGHRS, YFSETQ. The CDR3 spells CASSLEAGSGNYEQYF.

The chain uses TRBV7-2 and TRBJ2-5. The CDR3 consists of 11 residues. Germline CDR1 SGHTA, CDR2 FQGNSA. The CDR3 protein is CASSAQETQYF.

This sequence joins TRBV29-1 and TRBJ1-1; the TRBD1 assignment by TCRdb is unverifiable without DNA. This CDR3 is built from 12 residues. CDR1 and CDR2 (germline): SQVTM, ANQGSEA. CDR3 loop: CSVIPGGTEAFF.

V and J are TRBV28 and TRBJ1-1. Per the germline V gene, CDR1 is MDHEN and CDR2 is SYDVKM. The CDR3 runs to 14 residues. The CDR3 spells CASSLWRTHTEAFF.

The V and J genes are TRBV7-2 and TRBJ2-7; TCRdb lists TRBD1, though no DNA is available to test this call. CDR3 length equals 15 residues. The germline gives CDR1 SGHTA, CDR2 FQGNSA. CDR3 sequence: CASSYRTPPLHEQYF.

This clonotype registers medium-sized by frequency. The CDR3 here is CSVEWGMNTEAFF. This rearrangement joins TRBV29-1 to TRBJ1-1. The CDR3 loop spans 13 amino acids. Germline CDR1 reads SQVTM; CDR2 reads ANQGSEA. Full variable domain (outside the CDR3, taken from reference TRBV29-1 and TRBJ1-1): SAVISQKPSRDICQRGTSLTIQCQVDSQVTMMFWYRQQPGQSLTLIATANQGSEATYESGFVIDKFPISRPNLTFSTLTVSNMSPEDSSIYLCSVEWGMNTEAFFGQGTRLTVV.

V gene TRBV13 combines with J gene TRBJ2-1. The CDR3 extends over 13 amino acids. The germline V gene has CDR1 PRHDT and CDR2 FYEKMQ (reference sequence). The CDR3 loop reads CASSFQAHNEQFF.

The gene calls are TRBV29-1 and TRBJ1-3; the TRBD1 assignment by TCRdb is unverifiable without DNA. The CDR3 is made up of 16 amino acids. Germline CDR1 SQVTM, CDR2 ANQGSEA. CDR3 residues: CSVEDRQGNSGNTIYF.

The CDR3 loop reads CATGLTGGVQETQYF. V usage is TRBV19 and J usage is TRBJ2-5; TCRdb picks TRBD1, but there is no DNA to check that call. This CDR3 is 15 amino acids long. Germline lookup yields CDR1 LNHDA and CDR2 SQIVND (reference sequence).

The rearrangement uses TRBV12-3 or TRBV12-4 and TRBJ2-7; TCRdb reports TRBD1, a call that lacks DNA to check it against. CDR3 length equals 15 residues. CDR3 sequence reads: CASRAGTGEFYEQYF.

J is TRBJ2-3 and V is TRBV28; absent DNA, TCRdb's TRBD2 call cannot be checked. The CDR3 covers 16 residues. Per germline, CDR1 MDHEN and CDR2 SYDVKM. The chain's CDR3 is CASSAPVTSGTDTQYF.

The gene calls are TRBV28 and TRBJ2-4; TCRdb lists TRBD1, though no DNA is available to test this call. Germline CDR1 is MDHEN and CDR2 is SYDVKM. CDR3 length: 13 amino acids. CDR3 loop: CASSSLTENIQYF. The full variable domain, its missing parts supplied by reference TRBV28 and TRBJ2-4, is DVKVTQSSRYLVKRTGEKVFLECVQDMDHENMFWYRQDPGLGLRLIYFSYDVKMKEKGDIPEGYSVSREKKERFSLILESASTNQTSMYLCASSSLTENIQYFGAGTRLSVL.

This chain connects TRBV28 to TRBJ2-7; lacking DNA, the TRBD1 call made by TCRdb goes unchecked. The germline V gene encodes CDR1 MDHEN and CDR2 SYDVKM. CDR3 length: 13 residues. CDR3 protein: CVSTGTGYHEQYF. The full variable domain, its missing parts supplied by reference TRBV28 and TRBJ2-7, is DVKVTQSSRYLVKRTGEKVFLECVQDMDHENMFWYRQDPGLGLRLIYFSYDVKMKEKGDIPEGYSVSREKKERFSLILESASTNQTSMYLCVSTGTGYHEQYFGPGTRLTVT.